One sample yielded the 32 T cell receptor beta chains listed below, sequenced in a study of shared clonotypes between healthy human individuals (TCRdb year 2020). The library was obtained by the immunoSEQ multiplex PCR assay. TCRdb obtained this table from immuneACCESS and retained in-frame rearrangements with V and J assigned. These tables miss some clones; where compared with another copy, unresolved V genes account for less than half of the shortfall, and the remainder is unexplained. For this sample there are some 2,500,000 clones; 80% to 95% appear just once. The leading ten clones occupy 0.36% of the sample. What was sequenced was naive CD4+ T cells from PBMCs. The cell subset or site tag for this specimen amounts to: CD45RA+ positively selected. These receptors all stem from a man aged 18 to 30 in good health. Some clones in this sample may be carry-over from other donors' samples.

V and J are TRBV14 and TRBJ1-2; D is unresolved. Trimming left V 8 bases short and J 4 bases short, with 14 bases between. Germline V gene data show CDR1 as SGHDN and CDR2 as FVKESK. The CDR3 extends over 13 amino acids. In DNA, the CDR3 is TGTGCCAGCGCAACGGGCCCCACCTATGGCTACACCTTC. Protein product: CASATGPTYGYTF.

The DNA for the CDR3 is TGTGCCAGCAGCCAGTCGCTACCTGGGGCCAACGTCCTGACTTTC. This codes for CASSQSLPGANVLTF. The chain couples TRBV14 to TRBJ2-6; D call uncertain. CDR1 is SGHDN, CDR2 FVKESK, per germline. This CDR3 comprises 15 residues. V lost 3 bases and J lost 2, with 8 bases in between.

The chain couples TRBV14 to TRBJ2-7; possibly TRBD2 for D (7 bases). Germline lookup yields CDR1 SGHDN and CDR2 FVKESK. V dropped 3 bases and J dropped 2 bases, with 17 bases sitting between them. The CDR3 has 16 amino acids. The CDR3 nucleotides read TGTGCCAGCAGCCACCTTAACAGGGAGGGAGCCTACGAGCAGTACTTC. Amino acids: CASSHLNREGAYEQYF.

The J gene is TRBJ2-7, the V gene TRBV28; 9 nucleotides agree with TRBD1. J lost 4 bases, V lost 1 base, and 5 bases had no gene match. The CDR3 extends over 15 amino acids. Germline V CDR1 and CDR2: MDHEN, SYDVKM. The CDR3 reads CASSLSDRGVYEQYF. The CDR3 nucleotides are TGTGCCAGCAGTTTATCAGACAGGGGGGTTTACGAGCAGTACTTC.

The chain couples TRBV7-3 to TRBJ1-2; D unclear. This CDR3 is built from 16 residues. Germline V lookup: CDR1 SGHTA, CDR2 FQGTGA. Between the trimmed V and J ends, which lost 5 bases and 1 base, there was a span of 17 bases. The CDR3 sequence is CASSQTPADSNYGYTF. For the CDR3, the DNA is TGTGCCAGCAGCCAAACCCCCGCGGATAGTAACTATGGCTACACCTTC.

For this clone: The same CDR3 arises from other DNA sequences in this sample as well. V usage is TRBV2 and J usage is TRBJ2-7, with D unresolved. CDR3 length equals 13 residues. The ends were cut back, 0 bases at V and 3 bases at J, with 6 bases in the middle. Germline CDR1 SNHLY, CDR2 FYNNEI. The CDR3 DNA is TGTGCCAGCAGTGAAGCGCTCGGCTACGAGCAGTACTTC. It codes for CASSEALGYEQYF.

The rearrangement uses TRBV7-2 and TRBJ1-1; possibly TRBD1 for D (5 bases). There are 14 residues in the CDR3. CDR1 and CDR2 from the germline V gene are SGHTA and FQGNSA. V lost 5 bases to trimming and J lost 0 bases, with 10 bases between them. CDR3 in amino acids: CASSVWTLNTEAFF. The DNA of the CDR3 is TGTGCCAGCAGCGTCTGGACACTGAACACTGAAGCTTTCTTT.

The V call is TRBV6-1, the J call TRBJ1-1; D gene ambiguous. With 3 bases removed from V and 5 bases from J, the gap between germline ends came to 16 bases. CDR1 is MNHNS and CDR2 is SASEGT in the germline V gene. The length of the CDR3 is 15 residues. CDR3 sequence (DNA): TGTGCCAGCAGTGATGAGAGGGCGGGGAAGACTGAAGCTTTCTTT. It encodes CASSDERAGKTEAFF.

The chain couples TRBV30 to TRBJ1-3, with D unclear. The CDR3 sequence is 12 residues long. Trimming removed 3 bases at V and 7 bases at J, with 10 bases between. Germline V gives CDR1 GTSNPN, CDR2 SVGIG (reference sequence). The CDR3 sequence: CAWSPPWNTIYF. CDR3 bases: TGTGCCTGGAGCCCGCCTTGGAACACCATATATTTT.

This chain uses TRBV28 with TRBJ1-5; D is possibly TRBD1 (5 bases). This CDR3 region has 13 residues. CDR1 and CDR2 (germline): MDHEN, SYDVKM. V was pared by 4 bases and J by 8 bases, with 12 bases between. CDR3 in DNA: TGTGCCAGCAGTTCTGGGGGTGTTAAGCCCCAGCATTTT. Residues: CASSSGGVKPQHF.

The chain carries TRBV5-1 and TRBJ2-7, with 11 bases matching TRBD2. This CDR3 region has 17 residues. Germline CDR1 SGHRS, CDR2 YFSETQ. J was trimmed by 1 base and V by 1 base; bases with no gene match: 7. The CDR3 reads CASSLRNTSGSSYEQYF. The DNA of the CDR3 is TGCGCCAGCAGCTTGCGGAACACTAGCGGGAGTTCCTACGAGCAGTACTTC.

This chain links TRBV6-1 with TRBJ1-1; no reliable D call. This CDR3 region has 14 residues. Trimming removed 4 bases at V and 1 base at J, with 10 bases between. Germline V gene data show CDR1 as MNHNS and CDR2 as SASEGT. The CDR3 coding sequence is TGTGCCAGCAGTGCCAGACCGAGGAACACTGAAGCTTTCTTT. Translation: CASSARPRNTEAFF.

This chain joins TRBV28 and TRBJ2-3, with D uncertain. Germline CDR1 is MDHEN and CDR2 is SYDVKM. CDR3 length: 13 residues. V was cut by 3 bases and J by 5 bases, with 9 bases left in between. This chain's CDR3 is CASSLLRLDTQYF. Written as DNA, the CDR3 is TGTGCCAGCAGTTTGCTTAGACTAGATACGCAGTATTTT.

Worth noting for this clone: One junction end disagrees with the germline gene, perhaps due to a read error. The V call is TRBV6-1, the J call TRBJ1-5, with D uncertain. The V gene's germline CDR1 is MNHNS and CDR2 SASEGT. The CDR3 is 13 amino acids. In DNA, the CDR3 is TGTGCCAGCAGAGAAGACGGTTATCAGCCCCAGCATTTT. This codes for CASREDGYQPQHF.

The gene calls are TRBV5-1 and TRBJ1-1; 12 nucleotides line up with TRBD1. The CDR3 runs to 16 residues. CDR1 and CDR2 (germline): SGHRS, YFSETQ. The ends lost 0 bases at V and 10 bases at J; junction bases unmatched: 10. CDR3 sequence reads: CASSLAGGTGGVGAFF. The DNA of the CDR3 is TGCGCCAGCAGCTTGGCCGGAGGGACAGGGGGCGTAGGAGCTTTCTTT. The whole variable domain, filled in from reference TRBV5-1 and TRBJ1-1, reads KAGVTQTPRYLIKTRGQQVTLSCSPISGHRSVSWYQQTPGQGLQFLFEYFSETQRNKGNFPGRFSGRQFSNSRSEMNVSTLELGDSALYLCASSLAGGTGGVGAFFGQGTRLTVV.

The V gene is TRBV5-6, the J gene TRBJ2-1; 7 positions match TRBD1. This CDR3 contains 17 residues. The V gene end was trimmed by 0 bases and the J gene end by 0 bases; junction bases not matched to a gene: 6. CDR1 is SGHDT and CDR2 is YYEEEE in the germline V gene. The CDR3 DNA reads as TGTGCCAGCAGCTTGGTTTGGGGACAGAGCTCCTACAATGAGCAGTTCTTC. Amino acid sequence: CASSLVWGQSSYNEQFF.

The rearrangement links TRBV10-3 to TRBJ2-1; maybe TRBD1 (5 bases). This CDR3 is 14 amino acids long. V lost 6 bases and J lost 6, with 15 bases in between. Germline CDR1 is ENHRY and CDR2 is SYGVKD. The CDR3 bases are TGTGCCATCAGGTTCGGCAGGGAACCCAATGAGCAGTTCTTC. Amino acid sequence: CAIRFGREPNEQFF.

The genes are TRBV5-6 and TRBJ2-5; D possibly corresponds to TRBD2 (6 bases). Germline-derived CDR1 and CDR2 are SGHDT and YYEEEE. Between the trimmed V and J ends, which lost 4 bases and 5 bases, there was a span of 18 bases. This CDR3 contains 15 residues. The CDR3 DNA reads as TGTGCCAGCAGCCTCCTATCAGGGAGGTGGGAGACCCAGTACTTC. Translating it yields CASSLLSGRWETQYF. The complete variable domain, with remaining parts taken from reference TRBV5-6 and TRBJ2-5, reads DAGVTQSPTHLIKTRGQQVTLRCSPKSGHDTVSWYQQALGQGPQFIFQYYEEEERQRGNFPDRFSGHQFPNYSSELNVNALLLGDSALYLCASSLLSGRWETQYFGPGTRLLVL.

The chain combines TRBV10-3 with TRBJ1-3, with a possible D match to TRBD1 (5 bases). The CDR3 contains 14 residues. Trimming shortened V by 5 bases and J by 4 bases, and 12 bases separated the two germline ends. CDR1 is ENHRY and CDR2 is SYGVKD in the germline V gene. The CDR3 DNA is TGTGCCATCAGTTCAGGGTGGACGGGAAACACCATATATTTT. It yields the protein CAISSGWTGNTIYF.

V is TRBV29-1 and J is TRBJ1-2, with 8 nucleotides matching TRBD1. This CDR3 spans 11 amino acids. After removal of 4 bases from V and 8 bases from J, the junction contained 3 bases not matched to a gene. Germline V gene data show CDR1 as SQVTM and CDR2 as ANQGSEA. CDR3 nucleotide sequence: TGCAGCGTTGGGACAGGGAGAGGCTACACCTTC. Protein product: CSVGTGRGYTF.

CDR3 sequence: CASSYIGTDIYEQYF. CDR3 bases: TGTGCCAGCAGTTACATAGGGACAGATATCTACGAGCAGTACTTC. The chain couples TRBV27 to TRBJ2-7, with 7 bases fitting TRBD1. Germline values: CDR1 MNHEY, CDR2 SMNVEV (reference sequence). The CDR3 contains 15 residues. The V segment lost 4 bases and the J segment 3 bases; nucleotides outside the gene matches: 9.

The rearrangement links TRBV6-1 to TRBJ1-4, with D hard to call. The CDR3 contains 14 residues. V lost 6 bases and J lost 0, with 8 bases in between. CDR1 is MNHNS, CDR2 SASEGT, per germline. The CDR3 DNA sequence: TGTGCCAGCAGAGCCAGTGCAACTAATGAAAAACTGTTTTTT. Translated, it gives CASRASATNEKLFF.

This sequence joins TRBV4-3 and TRBJ2-3; the D gene is possibly TRBD2 (5 bases). Trimming left V 4 bases short and J 2 bases short, with 10 bases between. The CDR3 loop spans 14 amino acids. Germline values: CDR1 LGHNA, CDR2 YSLEER. The CDR3 spells CASSREGFTDTQYF. The CDR3, as DNA: TGCGCCAGCAGCCGAGAGGGTTTCACAGATACGCAGTATTTT.

The chain links TRBV5-1 to TRBJ2-7, with D possibly being TRBD1 (6 bases). CDR3 size: 15 residues. Germline lookup yields CDR1 SGHRS and CDR2 YFSETQ. Trimming took 1 base from V and 5 from J, leaving 16 bases between them. The CDR3 DNA follows: TGCGCCAGCAGCTTGAATCTAGGGGGACGAGACGAGCAGTACTTC. This gives the protein CASSLNLGGRDEQYF.

This rearrangement joins TRBV29-1 to TRBJ2-1; TRBD2 matches at 11 bases. Looked up from germline, CDR1 is SQVTM and CDR2 is ANQGSEA. This CDR3 spans 14 amino acids. V gave up 7 bases and J gave up 4 bases; unmatched junction bases: 6. The CDR3 here is CSGTSGSGYNEQFF. The DNA for the CDR3 is TGCAGCGGAACTAGCGGGAGTGGGTACAATGAGCAGTTCTTC.

The chain employs TRBV28 and TRBJ1-2; the D is unclear. Per the germline V gene, CDR1 is MDHEN and CDR2 is SYDVKM. CDR3 size: 15 residues. Trimming stripped 2 bases from V and 1 base from J, with 11 bases between. The CDR3 region is CASSLEVVGNYGYTF. The CDR3, as DNA: TGTGCCAGCAGTTTAGAGGTGGTGGGTAACTATGGCTACACCTTC.

This chain joins TRBV30 and TRBJ2-1; possible D gene TRBD1, 5 bases. CDR3 length: 14 residues. V was clipped by 0 bases and J by 6 bases, with 12 bases between them. Germline values: CDR1 GTSNPN, CDR2 SVGIG (reference sequence). CDR3: CAWSVRYRSNEQFF. The DNA of the CDR3 is TGTGCCTGGAGTGTACGGTACAGGTCCAATGAGCAGTTCTTC.

The chain carries TRBV7-3 and TRBJ2-3; no definite D call. The CDR3 has 13 amino acids. Germline CDR1 SGHTA, CDR2 FQGTGA. V shed 0 bases and J shed 6 bases, with 7 bases lying between them. The CDR3 DNA sequence: TGTGCCAGCAGCTTAACGAGGCCGGATACGCAGTATTTT. It codes for CASSLTRPDTQYF.

Comments on this clone: The identical CDR3 is also encoded by other nucleotide sequences in the sample. This sequence joins TRBV6-1 and TRBJ2-5; D may be TRBD1 (5 bases). The germline V and J ends were trimmed by 2 bases and 5 bases, with 12 bases remaining between them. The CDR3 consists of 14 residues. Germline assignment: CDR1 MNHNS and CDR2 SASEGT. The CDR3 DNA follows: TGTGCCAGCAGTGAATTGTTTGCAGGGGAGACCCAGTACTTC. It specifies CASSELFAGETQYF.

The chain links TRBV6-1 to TRBJ2-1; D unresolved. Deletions cut 6 bases from V and 7 bases from J, with 13 bases between. The CDR3 is 13 residues long. CDR1 MNHNS and CDR2 SASEGT come from the germline V gene. The CDR3 protein is CASRRPVGNEQFF. CDR3 nucleotides: TGTGCCAGCAGAAGACCCGTAGGGAATGAGCAGTTCTTC.

Notes on this clone: This CDR3 is also generated by other DNA sequences in the sample. The CDR3 spells CASSPPKSSYNEQFF. CDR3 sequence (DNA): TGTGCCAGCTCACCACCGAAGAGCTCCTACAATGAGCAGTTCTTC. The chain is built from TRBV18 and TRBJ2-1; D is unresolved. CDR3 length equals 15 residues. Germline CDR1 KGHSH, CDR2 LQKENI. The V end lost 0 bases, the J end lost 0 bases, and 6 bases lay between the germline ends.

The chain joins TRBV6-6 to TRBJ2-5, with D unresolved. The CDR3 is 11 residues long. CDR1 is MNHNY, CDR2 SVGAGI, per germline (reference sequence). V was trimmed by 3 bases and J by 5 bases, leaving 4 bases between them. CDR3 nucleotide sequence: TGTGCCAGCAGTTATATGGAGACCCAGTACTTC. As protein: CASSYMETQYF.